The following is a T cell receptor (beta chain) sequence with its context. The antigen remains unidentified. Using its own MiXCR run on the RT-PCR reads, TCRdb lists one record per CDR3 protein. The table lists 800,000 to 1,000,000 distinct CDR3 sequences, 21% of them singletons, with about 9.4% in the top ten. This sample was included in a study of response to subunit inactivated influenza vaccine. There are 15 residues in the CDR3. Germline V lookup: CDR1 SNHLY, CDR2 FYNNEI. With V trimmed by 3 bases and J by 5 bases, 4 bases remained unmatched. Whole-study results and caveats: Researchers suggested that each seasonal influenza vaccination recruits few new T cells.

The rearrangement joins TRBV2 to TRBJ2-1, with TRBD2 matching over 10 bases. The sample here was PBMCs from blood, taken roughly 5 days after vaccination. This clonotype was sampled from a man over 45 who received an inactivated influenza vaccine. Here the CDR3 DNA reads TGTGCCAGCAGTGACGATAGCGGGGGGCACAATGAGCAGTTCTTC. This gives the protein CASSDDSGGHNEQFF.